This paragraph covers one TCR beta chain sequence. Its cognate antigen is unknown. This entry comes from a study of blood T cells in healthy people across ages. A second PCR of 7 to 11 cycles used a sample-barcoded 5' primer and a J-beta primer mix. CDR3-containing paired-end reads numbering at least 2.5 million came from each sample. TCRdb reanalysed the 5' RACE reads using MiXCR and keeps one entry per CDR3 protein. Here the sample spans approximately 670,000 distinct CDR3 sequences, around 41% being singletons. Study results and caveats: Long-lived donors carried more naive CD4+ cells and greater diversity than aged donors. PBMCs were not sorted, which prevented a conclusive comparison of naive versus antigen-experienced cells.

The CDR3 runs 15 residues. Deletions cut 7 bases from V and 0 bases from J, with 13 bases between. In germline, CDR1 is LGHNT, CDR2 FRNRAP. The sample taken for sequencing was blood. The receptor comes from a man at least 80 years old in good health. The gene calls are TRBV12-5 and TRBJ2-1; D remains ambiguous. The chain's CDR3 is CASASMDNSYNEQFF. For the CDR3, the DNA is TGTGCTAGTGCCTCGATGGATAACTCCTACAATGAGCAGTTCTTC. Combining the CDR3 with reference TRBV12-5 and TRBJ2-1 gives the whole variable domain DARVTQTPRHKVTEMGQEVTMRCQPILGHNTVFWYRQTMMQGLELLAYFRNRAPLDDSGMPKDRFSAEMPDATLATLKIQPSEPRDSAVYFCASASMDNSYNEQFFGPGTRLTVL.